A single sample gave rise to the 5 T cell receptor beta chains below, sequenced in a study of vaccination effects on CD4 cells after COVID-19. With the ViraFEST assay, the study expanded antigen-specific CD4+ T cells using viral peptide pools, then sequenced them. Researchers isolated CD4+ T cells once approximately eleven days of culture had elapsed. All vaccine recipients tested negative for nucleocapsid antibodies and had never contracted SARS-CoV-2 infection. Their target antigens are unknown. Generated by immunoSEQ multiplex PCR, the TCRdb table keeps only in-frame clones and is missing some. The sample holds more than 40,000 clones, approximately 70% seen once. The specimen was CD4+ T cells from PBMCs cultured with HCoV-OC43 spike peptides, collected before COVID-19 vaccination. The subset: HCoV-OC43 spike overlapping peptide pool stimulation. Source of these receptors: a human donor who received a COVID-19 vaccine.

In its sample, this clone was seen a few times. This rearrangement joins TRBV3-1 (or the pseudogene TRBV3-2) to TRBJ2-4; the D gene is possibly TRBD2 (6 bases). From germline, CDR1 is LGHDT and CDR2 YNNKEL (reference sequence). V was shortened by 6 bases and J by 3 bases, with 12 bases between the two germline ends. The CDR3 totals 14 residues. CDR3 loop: CASRGGKDKNIQYF. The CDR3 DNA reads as TGTGCCAGCAGAGGAGGGAAGGACAAAAACATTCAGTACTTC.

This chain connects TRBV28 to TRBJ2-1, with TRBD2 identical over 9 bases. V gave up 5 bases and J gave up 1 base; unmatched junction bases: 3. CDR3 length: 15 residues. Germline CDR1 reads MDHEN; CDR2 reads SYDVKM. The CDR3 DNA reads TGTGCCAGCAGTGGTAGCGGGAGATCCTACAATGAGCAGTTCTTC. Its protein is CASSGSGRSYNEQFF. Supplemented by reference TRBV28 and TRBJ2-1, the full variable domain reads DVKVTQSSRYLVKRTGEKVFLECVQDMDHENMFWYRQDPGLGLRLIYFSYDVKMKEKGDIPEGYSVSREKKERFSLILESASTNQTSMYLCASSGSGRSYNEQFFGPGTRLTVL.

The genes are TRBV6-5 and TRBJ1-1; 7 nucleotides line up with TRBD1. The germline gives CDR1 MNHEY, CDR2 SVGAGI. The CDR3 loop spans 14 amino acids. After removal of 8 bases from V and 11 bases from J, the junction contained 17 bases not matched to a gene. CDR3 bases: TGTGCCAGCGTCCCCGGGGGTTATGCAGGGGGGGCTTTCTTT. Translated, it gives CASVPGGYAGGAFF.

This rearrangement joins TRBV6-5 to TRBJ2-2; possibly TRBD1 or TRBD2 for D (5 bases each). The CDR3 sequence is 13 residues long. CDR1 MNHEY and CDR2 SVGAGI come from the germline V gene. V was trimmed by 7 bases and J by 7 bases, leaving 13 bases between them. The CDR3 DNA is TGTGCCAGCACTGGCAGGGCGGGCGGGGAGCTGTTTTTT. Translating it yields CASTGRAGGELFF.

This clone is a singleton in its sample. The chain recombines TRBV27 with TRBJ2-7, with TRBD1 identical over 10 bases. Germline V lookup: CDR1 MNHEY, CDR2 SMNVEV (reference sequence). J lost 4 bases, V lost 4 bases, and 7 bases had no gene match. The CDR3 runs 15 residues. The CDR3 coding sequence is TGTGCCAGCAGTTCACCCGGGACAGGGGTATACGAGCAGTACTTC. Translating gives CASSSPGTGVYEQYF.